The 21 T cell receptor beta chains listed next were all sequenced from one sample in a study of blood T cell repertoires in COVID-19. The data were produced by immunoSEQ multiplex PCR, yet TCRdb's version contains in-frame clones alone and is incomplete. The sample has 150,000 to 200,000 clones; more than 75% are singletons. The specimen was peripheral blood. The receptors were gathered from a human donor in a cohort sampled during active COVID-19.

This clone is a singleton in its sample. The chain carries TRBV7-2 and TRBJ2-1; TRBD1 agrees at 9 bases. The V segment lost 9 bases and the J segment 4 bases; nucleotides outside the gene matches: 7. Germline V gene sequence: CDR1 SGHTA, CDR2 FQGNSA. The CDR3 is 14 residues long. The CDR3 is CASLTGGIYNEQFF. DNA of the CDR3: TGTGCCAGTCTGACAGGGGGTATATACAATGAGCAGTTCTTC.

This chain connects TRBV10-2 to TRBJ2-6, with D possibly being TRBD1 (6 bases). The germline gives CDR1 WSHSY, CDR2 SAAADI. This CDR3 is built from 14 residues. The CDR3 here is CAAQQGSGANVLTF. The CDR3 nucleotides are TGCGCAGCGCAACAGGGCTCTGGGGCCAACGTCCTGACTTTC.

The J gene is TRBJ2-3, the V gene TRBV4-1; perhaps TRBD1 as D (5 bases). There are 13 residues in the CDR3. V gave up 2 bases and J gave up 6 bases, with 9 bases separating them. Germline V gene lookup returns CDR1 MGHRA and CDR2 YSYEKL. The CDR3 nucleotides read TGCGCCAGCAGCCAAACTCAGGGTGATACGCAGTATTTT. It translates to CASSQTQGDTQYF.

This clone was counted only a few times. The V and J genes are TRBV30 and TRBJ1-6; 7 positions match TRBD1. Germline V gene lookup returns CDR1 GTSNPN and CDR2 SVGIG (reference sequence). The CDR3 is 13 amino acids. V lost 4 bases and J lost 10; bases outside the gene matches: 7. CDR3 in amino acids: CAWNEGANSPLHF. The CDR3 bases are TGTGCCTGGAATGAGGGGGCGAACTCACCCCTCCACTTT.

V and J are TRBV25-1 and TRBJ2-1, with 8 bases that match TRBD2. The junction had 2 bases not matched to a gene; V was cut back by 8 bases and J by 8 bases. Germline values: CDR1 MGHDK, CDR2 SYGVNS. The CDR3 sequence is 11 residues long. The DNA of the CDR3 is TGTGCCAGCGGACTAGCCGATGAGCAGTTCTTC. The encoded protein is CASGLADEQFF.

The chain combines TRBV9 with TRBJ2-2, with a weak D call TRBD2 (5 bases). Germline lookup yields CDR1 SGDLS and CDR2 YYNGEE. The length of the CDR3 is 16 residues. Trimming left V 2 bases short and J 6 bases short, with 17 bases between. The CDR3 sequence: CASSVGWTRVSGELFF. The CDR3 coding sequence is TGTGCCAGCAGCGTGGGTTGGACTCGTGTATCCGGGGAGCTGTTTTTT.

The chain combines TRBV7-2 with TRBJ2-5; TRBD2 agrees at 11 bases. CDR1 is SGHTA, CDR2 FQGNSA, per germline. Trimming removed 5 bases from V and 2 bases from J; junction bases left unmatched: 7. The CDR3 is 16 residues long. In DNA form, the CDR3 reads TGTGCCAGCAGCCATCGACTAGCGGGACTTCAAGAGACCCAGTACTTC. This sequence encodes CASSHRLAGLQETQYF. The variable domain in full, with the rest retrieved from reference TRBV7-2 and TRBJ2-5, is GAGVSQSPSNKVTEKGKDVELRCDPISGHTALYWYRQSLGQGLEFLIYFQGNSAPDKSGLPSDRFSAERTGGSVSTLTIQRTQQEDSAVYLCASSHRLAGLQETQYFGPGTRLLVL.

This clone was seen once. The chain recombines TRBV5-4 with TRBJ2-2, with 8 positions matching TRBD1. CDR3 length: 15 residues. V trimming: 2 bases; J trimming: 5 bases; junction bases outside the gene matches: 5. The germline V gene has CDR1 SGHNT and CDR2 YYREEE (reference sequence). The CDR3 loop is CASSFRTGITGELFF. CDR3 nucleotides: TGTGCCAGCAGCTTCCGGACAGGGATTACCGGGGAGCTGTTTTTT. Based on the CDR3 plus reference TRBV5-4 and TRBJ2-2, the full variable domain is ETGVTQSPTHLIKTRGQQVTLRCSSQSGHNTVSWYQQALGQGPQFIFQYYREEENGRGNFPPRFSGLQFPNYSSELNVNALELDDSALYLCASSFRTGITGELFFGEGSRLTVL.

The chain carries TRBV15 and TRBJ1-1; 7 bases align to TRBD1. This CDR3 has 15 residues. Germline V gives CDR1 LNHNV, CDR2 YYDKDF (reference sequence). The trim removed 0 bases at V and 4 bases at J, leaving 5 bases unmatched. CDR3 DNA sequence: TGTGCCACCAGCAGAGAAGTACAGGGGATCACTGAAGCTTTCTTT. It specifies CATSREVQGITEAFF.

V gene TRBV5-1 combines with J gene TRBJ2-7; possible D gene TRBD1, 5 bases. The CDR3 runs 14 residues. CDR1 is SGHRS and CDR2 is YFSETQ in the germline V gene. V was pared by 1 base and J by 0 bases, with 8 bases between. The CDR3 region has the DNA TGCGCCAGCAGCTTGTCGACAGTCTCCTACGAGCAGTACTTC. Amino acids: CASSLSTVSYEQYF.

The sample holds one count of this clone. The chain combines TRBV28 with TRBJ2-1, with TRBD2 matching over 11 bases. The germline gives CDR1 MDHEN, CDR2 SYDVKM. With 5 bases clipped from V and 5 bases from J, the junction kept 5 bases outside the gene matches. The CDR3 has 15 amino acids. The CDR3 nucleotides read TGTGCCAGCAGTATCATAGCGGGGGGGAACAATGAGCAGTTCTTC. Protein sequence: CASSIIAGGNNEQFF.

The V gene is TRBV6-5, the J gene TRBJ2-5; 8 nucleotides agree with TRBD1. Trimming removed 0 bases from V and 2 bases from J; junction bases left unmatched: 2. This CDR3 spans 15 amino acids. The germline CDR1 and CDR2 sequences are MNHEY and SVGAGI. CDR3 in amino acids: CASSYSWTGQETQYF. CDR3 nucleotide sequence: TGTGCCAGCAGTTACTCGTGGACAGGGCAAGAGACCCAGTACTTC.

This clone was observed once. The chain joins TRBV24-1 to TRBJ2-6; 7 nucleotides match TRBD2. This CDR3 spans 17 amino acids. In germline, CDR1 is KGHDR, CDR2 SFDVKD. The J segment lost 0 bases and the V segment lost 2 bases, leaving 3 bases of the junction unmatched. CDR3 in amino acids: CATSDSRESSGANVLTF. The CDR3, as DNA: TGTGCCACCAGTGATTCGCGGGAGAGCTCTGGGGCCAACGTCCTGACTTTC.

CDR3 residues: CASSPTGQGWETQYF. CDR3 nucleotides: TGCGCCAGCAGCCCGACGGGGCAGGGGTGGGAGACCCAGTACTTC. This rearrangement joins TRBV5-1 to TRBJ2-5, with TRBD1 as a possible D gene (6 bases). Germline V gene lookup returns CDR1 SGHRS and CDR2 YFSETQ. The CDR3 totals 15 residues. The ends were cut back, 4 bases at V and 5 bases at J, with 18 bases in the middle.

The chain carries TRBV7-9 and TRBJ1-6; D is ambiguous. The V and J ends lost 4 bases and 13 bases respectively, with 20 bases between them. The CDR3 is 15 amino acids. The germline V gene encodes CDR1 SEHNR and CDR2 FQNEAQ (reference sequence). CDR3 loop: CASSSHGDRVKPLHF. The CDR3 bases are TGTGCCAGCAGCTCTCACGGGGATCGGGTTAAGCCCCTCCACTTT. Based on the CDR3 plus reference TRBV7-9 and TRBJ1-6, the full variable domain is DTGVSQNPRHKITKRGQNVTFRCDPISEHNRLYWYRQTLGQGPEFLTYFQNEAQLEKSRLLSDRFSAERPKGSFSTLEIQRTEQGDSAMYLCASSSHGDRVKPLHFGNGTRLTVT.

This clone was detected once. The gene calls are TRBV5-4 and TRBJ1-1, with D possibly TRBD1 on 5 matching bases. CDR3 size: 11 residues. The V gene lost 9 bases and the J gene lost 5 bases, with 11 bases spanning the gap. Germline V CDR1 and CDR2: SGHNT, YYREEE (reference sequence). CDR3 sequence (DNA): TGTGCCACCAAACGGGGGACTGAAGCTTTCTTT. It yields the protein CATKRGTEAFF.

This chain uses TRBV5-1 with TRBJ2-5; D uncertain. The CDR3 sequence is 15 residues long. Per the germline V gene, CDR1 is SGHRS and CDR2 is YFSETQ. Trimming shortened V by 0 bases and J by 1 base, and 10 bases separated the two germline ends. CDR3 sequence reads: CASSLVSPGQETQYF. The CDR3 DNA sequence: TGCGCCAGCAGCTTGGTTTCTCCGGGCCAAGAGACCCAGTACTTC.

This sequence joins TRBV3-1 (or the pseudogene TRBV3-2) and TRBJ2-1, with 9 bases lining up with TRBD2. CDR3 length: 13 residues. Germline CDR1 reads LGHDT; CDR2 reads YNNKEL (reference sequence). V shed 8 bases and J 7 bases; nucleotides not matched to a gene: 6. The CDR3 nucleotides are TGTGCCAGCGTTAGCGGGAGCCGGAATGAGCAGTTCTTC. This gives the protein CASVSGSRNEQFF.

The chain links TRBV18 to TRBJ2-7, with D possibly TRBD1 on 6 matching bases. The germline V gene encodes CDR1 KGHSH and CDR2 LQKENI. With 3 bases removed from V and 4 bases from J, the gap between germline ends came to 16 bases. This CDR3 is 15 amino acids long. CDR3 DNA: TGTGCCAGCTCACCGCCGATGACAGGCGGTTACGAGCAGTACTTC. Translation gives CASSPPMTGGYEQYF.

CDR3 residues: CASSADSGNEKLFF. The CDR3 nucleotides read TGTGCCAGCAGCGCGGACAGCGGTAATGAAAAACTGTTTTTT. The V gene is TRBV9, the J gene TRBJ1-4, with D maybe TRBD1 (6 bases). Per germline, CDR1 SGDLS and CDR2 YYNGEE. The V and J ends lost 3 bases and 4 bases respectively, with 10 bases between them. This CDR3 spans 14 amino acids.

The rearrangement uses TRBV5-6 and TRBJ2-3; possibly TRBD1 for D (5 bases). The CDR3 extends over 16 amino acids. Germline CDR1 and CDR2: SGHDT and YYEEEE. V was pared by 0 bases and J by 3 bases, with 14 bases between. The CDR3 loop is CASSLVTGSRTDTQYF. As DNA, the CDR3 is TGTGCCAGCAGCTTGGTTACAGGCAGTAGAACAGATACGCAGTATTTT.